The clone carrying this T cell receptor (beta chain) was seen only a few times. The data were obtained in a study of OX40 agonist ivuxolimab in advanced cancers. Study context: Partial responses were recorded for three patients, including one with hepatocellular carcinoma and two with cutaneous melanoma.

Only in-frame clones appear in the TCRdb table, and some are missing; sequencing was by immunoSEQ multiplex PCR. The sample records 55,000 to 65,000 clones, less than 95% being singletons. The CDR3 covers 15 residues. V lost 3 bases, J lost 11 bases, and 19 bases lay in between. Germline loops: CDR1 MGHDK, CDR2 SYGVNS. The chain couples TRBV25-1 to TRBJ1-4; perhaps TRBD1 as D (6 bases). The sequencing here drew on CD4+ or CD8+ T cells sorted from blood, taken in a trial of the OX40 agonist ivuxolimab. The clonotype comes from an adult with an advanced solid tumor such as melanoma, head and neck, liver or kidney cancer. Here the CDR3 DNA reads TGTGCCAGCAGTGACGACCGGGACATATGGGGGAAACTGTTTTTT. Translating gives CASSDDRDIWGKLFF.